Sequencing of this TCR beta chain was carried out in a study of T cells after yellow fever vaccination. TCRdb fed the 5' RACE reads into MiXCR, producing one record per CDR3 protein. Of 250,000 to 300,000 distinct CDR3 sequences listed, under 15% are singletons. Germline-derived CDR1 and CDR2 are DFQATT and SNEGSKA (reference sequence). V lost 0 bases, J lost 1 base, and 7 bases lay in between. There are 13 residues in the CDR3. Specimen: CD4+ T cells sorted from PBMCs, collected 45 days after the yellow fever booster vaccination. This receptor was taken from a man aged 25-45 years who received the YFV17D yellow fever vaccine. The chain uses TRBV20-1 and TRBJ2-7; D is ambiguous. CDR3 loop: CSARDHGSYEQYF. The CDR3 nucleotides are TGCAGTGCTAGAGACCACGGATCCTACGAGCAGTACTTC.